This T cell receptor beta chain was observed in a study of blood T cell repertoires in COVID-19. Study overall: In each case, the material was cDNA or gDNA derived from T cells, B-cell-depleted T cells, or PBMCs.

This CDR3 has 15 amino acids. V lost 2 bases and J 0 bases, leaving 8 bases between the germline ends. The germline V gene has CDR1 SGHRS and CDR2 YFSETQ. In the original analysis: Estimation of nucleated cell counts relied on the amplification of reference gene primers. This table comes from immunoSEQ multiplex PCR, and its TCRdb copy is limited to in-frame clones, with some not included. The D gene and trimming were derived from the DNA, and the V and J assignments and clone size from that table. The data show approximately 490,000 clones, about nine tenths seen once. The material sequenced was PBMCs or T cells enriched from blood (not recorded which). This receptor was obtained from a woman younger than 35 who had recovered from COVID-19. The gene calls are TRBV5-1 and TRBJ2-2; D not certain. CDR3 bases: TGCGCCAGCAGCTTAGAGAAACCGAACACCGGGGAGCTGTTTTTT. This gives the protein CASSLEKPNTGELFF.